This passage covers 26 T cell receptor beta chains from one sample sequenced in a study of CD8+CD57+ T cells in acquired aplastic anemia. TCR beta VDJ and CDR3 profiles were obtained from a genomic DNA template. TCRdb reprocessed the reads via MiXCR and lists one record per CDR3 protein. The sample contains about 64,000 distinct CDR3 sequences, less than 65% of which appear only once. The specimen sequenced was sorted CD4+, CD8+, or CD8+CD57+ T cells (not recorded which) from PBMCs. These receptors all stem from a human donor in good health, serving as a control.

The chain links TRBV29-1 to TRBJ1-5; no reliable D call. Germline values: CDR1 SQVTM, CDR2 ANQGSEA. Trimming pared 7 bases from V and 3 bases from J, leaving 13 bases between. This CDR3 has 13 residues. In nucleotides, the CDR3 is TGCAGCGCTATTCCCGACAACAATCAGCCCCAGCATTTT. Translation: CSAIPDNNQPQHF.

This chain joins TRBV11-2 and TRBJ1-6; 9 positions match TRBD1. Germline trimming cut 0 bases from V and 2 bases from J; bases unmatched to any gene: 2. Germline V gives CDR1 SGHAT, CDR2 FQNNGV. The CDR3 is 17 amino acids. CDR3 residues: CASSLEGQGTYNSPLHF. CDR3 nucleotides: TGTGCCAGCAGCTTAGAGGGACAGGGCACCTATAATTCACCCCTCCACTTT.

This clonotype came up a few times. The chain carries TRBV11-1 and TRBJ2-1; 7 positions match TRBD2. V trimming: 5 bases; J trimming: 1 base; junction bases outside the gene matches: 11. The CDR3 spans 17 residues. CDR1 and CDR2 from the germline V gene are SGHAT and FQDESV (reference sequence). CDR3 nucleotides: TGTGCCAGCAGCCTCCACGCGGGAGAGTCGTCCTACAATGAGCAGTTCTTC. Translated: CASSLHAGESSYNEQFF.

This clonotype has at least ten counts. Here the CDR3 reads CASSQDGGRSNEQFF. The DNA for the CDR3 is TGCGCCAGCAGCCAAGATGGAGGCAGGTCCAATGAGCAGTTCTTC. This chain connects TRBV4-1 to TRBJ2-1; possible D gene TRBD2, 5 bases. The CDR3 sequence is 15 residues long. Trimming cost V 0 bases and J 6 bases, with 12 bases left between them. Germline values: CDR1 MGHRA, CDR2 YSYEKL.

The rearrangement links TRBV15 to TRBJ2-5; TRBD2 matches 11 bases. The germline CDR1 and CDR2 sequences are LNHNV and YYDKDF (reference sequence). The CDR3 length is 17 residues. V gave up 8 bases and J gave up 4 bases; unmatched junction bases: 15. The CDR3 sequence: CATGYPGSSGGIETQYF. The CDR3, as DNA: TGTGCCACCGGCTACCCCGGGTCTAGCGGGGGGATAGAGACCCAGTACTTC.

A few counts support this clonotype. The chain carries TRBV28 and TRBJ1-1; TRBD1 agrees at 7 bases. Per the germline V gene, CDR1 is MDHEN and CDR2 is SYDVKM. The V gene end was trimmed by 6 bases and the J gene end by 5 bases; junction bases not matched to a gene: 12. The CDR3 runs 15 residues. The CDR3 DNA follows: TGTGCCAGCAGCCAATCTCTGACAGGGATTACTGAAGCTTTCTTT. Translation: CASSQSLTGITEAFF.

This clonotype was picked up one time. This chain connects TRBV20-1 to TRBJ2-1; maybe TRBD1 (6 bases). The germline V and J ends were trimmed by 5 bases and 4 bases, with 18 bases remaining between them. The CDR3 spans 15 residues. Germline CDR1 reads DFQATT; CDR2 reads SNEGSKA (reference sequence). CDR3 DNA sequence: TGCAGTGCTGACAACCCCGGGACACCATACAATGAGCAGTTCTTC. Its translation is CSADNPGTPYNEQFF.

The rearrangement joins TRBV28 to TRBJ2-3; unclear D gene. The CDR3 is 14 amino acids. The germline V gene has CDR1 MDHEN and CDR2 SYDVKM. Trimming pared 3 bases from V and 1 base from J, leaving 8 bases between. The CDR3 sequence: CASSFGHRTDTQYF. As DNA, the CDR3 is TGTGCCAGCAGTTTTGGGCACCGCACAGATACGCAGTATTTT.

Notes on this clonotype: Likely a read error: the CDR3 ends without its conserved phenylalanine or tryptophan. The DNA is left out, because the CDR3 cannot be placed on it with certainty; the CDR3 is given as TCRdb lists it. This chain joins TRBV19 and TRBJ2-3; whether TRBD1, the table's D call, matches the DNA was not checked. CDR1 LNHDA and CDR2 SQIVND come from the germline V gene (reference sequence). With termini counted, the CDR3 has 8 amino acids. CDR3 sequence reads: CASSNTGG.

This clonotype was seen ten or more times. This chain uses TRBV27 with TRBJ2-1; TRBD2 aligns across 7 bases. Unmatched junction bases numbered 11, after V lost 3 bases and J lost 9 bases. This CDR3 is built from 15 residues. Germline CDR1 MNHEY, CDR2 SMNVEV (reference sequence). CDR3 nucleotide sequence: TGTGCCAGCAGTTTGTTGTCTAGCGGCCTTGGTGAGCAGTTCTTC. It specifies CASSLLSSGLGEQFF.

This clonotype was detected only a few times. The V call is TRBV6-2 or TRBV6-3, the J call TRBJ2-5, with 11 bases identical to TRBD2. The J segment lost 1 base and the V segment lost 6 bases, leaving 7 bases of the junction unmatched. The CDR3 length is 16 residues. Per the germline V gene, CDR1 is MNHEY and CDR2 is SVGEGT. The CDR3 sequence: CASRYTSGSPQETQYF. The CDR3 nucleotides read TGTGCCAGCAGATATACTAGCGGGAGTCCCCAAGAGACCCAGTACTTC.

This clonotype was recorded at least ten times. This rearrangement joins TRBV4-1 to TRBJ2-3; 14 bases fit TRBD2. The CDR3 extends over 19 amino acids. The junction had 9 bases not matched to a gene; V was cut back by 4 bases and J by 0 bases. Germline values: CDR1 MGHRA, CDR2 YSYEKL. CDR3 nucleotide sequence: TGCGCCAGCAGCCGCATACCGGGACTAGCGGGAGAAAGCACAGATACGCAGTATTTT. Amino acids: CASSRIPGLAGESTDTQYF.

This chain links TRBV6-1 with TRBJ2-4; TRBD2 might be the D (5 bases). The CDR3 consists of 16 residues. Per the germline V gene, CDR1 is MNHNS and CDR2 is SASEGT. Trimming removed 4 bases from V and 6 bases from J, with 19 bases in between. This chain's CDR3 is CASSAAPRGGRNIQYF. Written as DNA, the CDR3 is TGTGCCAGCAGTGCAGCGCCTCGGGGTGGGAGAAACATTCAGTACTTC.

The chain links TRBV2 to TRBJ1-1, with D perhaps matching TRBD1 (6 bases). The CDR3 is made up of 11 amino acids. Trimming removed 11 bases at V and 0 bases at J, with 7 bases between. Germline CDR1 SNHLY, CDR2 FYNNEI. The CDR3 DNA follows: TGTGCCTCAGGGGTGAACACTGAAGCTTTCTTT. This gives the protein CASGVNTEAFF. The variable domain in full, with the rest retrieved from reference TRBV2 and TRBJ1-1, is EPEVTQTPSHQVTQMGQEVILRCVPISNHLYFYWYRQILGQKVEFLVSFYNNEISEKSEIFDDQFSVERPDGSNFTLKIRSTKLEDSAMYFCASGVNTEAFFGQGTRLTVV.

The DNA for the CDR3 is TGTGCCAGCAGTCCCACAGGGGGCGTCGAGCAGTACTTC. Amino acids: CASSPTGGVEQYF. V and J are TRBV6-1 and TRBJ2-7; the match to TRBD1 covers 9 bases. V trimming: 5 bases; J trimming: 6 bases; junction bases outside the gene matches: 5. The CDR3 sequence is 13 residues long. Germline CDR1 and CDR2: MNHNS and SASEGT.

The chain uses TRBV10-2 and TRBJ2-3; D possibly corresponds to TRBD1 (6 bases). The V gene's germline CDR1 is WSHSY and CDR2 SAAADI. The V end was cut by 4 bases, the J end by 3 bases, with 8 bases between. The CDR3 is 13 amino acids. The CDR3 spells CASSGQATDTQYF. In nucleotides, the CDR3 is TGCGCCAGCAGTGGACAGGCGACAGATACGCAGTATTTT.

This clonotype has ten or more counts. CDR3 in amino acids: CSASPEQETQYF. In nucleotides, the CDR3 is TGCAGTGCTAGTCCTGAACAAGAGACCCAGTACTTC. This sequence joins TRBV20-1 and TRBJ2-5; unclear D gene. Germline V lookup: CDR1 DFQATT, CDR2 SNEGSKA (reference sequence). Trimming took off 3 bases at V and 2 bases at J, with 7 bases between the two ends. This CDR3 region has 12 residues.

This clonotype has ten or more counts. CDR3 amino acids: CASTQLASFTDTQYF. CDR3 nucleotide sequence: TGTGCCAGCACACAACTAGCGTCTTTCACAGATACGCAGTATTTT. The chain combines TRBV6-2 or TRBV6-3 with TRBJ2-3, with 7 bases matching TRBD2. The CDR3 is 15 residues long. Germline CDR1 is MNHEY and CDR2 is SVGEGT. The junction had 9 bases not matched to a gene; V was cut back by 7 bases and J by 2 bases.

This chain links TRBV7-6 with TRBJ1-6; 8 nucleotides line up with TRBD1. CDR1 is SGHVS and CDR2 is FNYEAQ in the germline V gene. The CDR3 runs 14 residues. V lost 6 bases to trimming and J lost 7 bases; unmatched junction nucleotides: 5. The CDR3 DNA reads TGTGCCAGCAGTTCAGACAGGGGCAATTCACCCCTCCACTTT. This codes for CASSSDRGNSPLHF.

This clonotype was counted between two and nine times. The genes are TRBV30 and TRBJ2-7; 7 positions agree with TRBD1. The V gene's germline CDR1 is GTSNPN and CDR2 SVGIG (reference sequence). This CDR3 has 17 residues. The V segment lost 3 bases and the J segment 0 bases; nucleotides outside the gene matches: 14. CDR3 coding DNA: TGTGCCTGGAGCCCTACAGGGGCCCGACCTAGCTCCTACGAGCAGTACTTC. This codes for CAWSPTGARPSSYEQYF.

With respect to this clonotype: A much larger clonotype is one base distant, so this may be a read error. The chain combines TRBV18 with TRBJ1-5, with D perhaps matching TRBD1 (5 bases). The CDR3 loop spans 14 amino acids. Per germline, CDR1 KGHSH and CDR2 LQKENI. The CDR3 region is CPSSSDSGNQPQHF. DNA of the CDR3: TGTCCCAGCTCATCCGACAGCGGCAATCAGCCCCAGCATTTT.

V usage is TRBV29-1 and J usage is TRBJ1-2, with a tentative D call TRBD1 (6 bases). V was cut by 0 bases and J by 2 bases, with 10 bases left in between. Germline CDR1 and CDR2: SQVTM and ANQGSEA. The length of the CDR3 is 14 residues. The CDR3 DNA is TGCAGCGTTGAAGACGCGGACAGAAACTATGGCTACACCTTC. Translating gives CSVEDADRNYGYTF. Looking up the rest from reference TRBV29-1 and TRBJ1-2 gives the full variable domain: SAVISQKPSRDICQRGTSLTIQCQVDSQVTMMFWYRQQPGQSLTLIATANQGSEATYESGFVIDKFPISRPNLTFSTLTVSNMSPEDSSIYLCSVEDADRNYGYTFGSGTRLTVV.

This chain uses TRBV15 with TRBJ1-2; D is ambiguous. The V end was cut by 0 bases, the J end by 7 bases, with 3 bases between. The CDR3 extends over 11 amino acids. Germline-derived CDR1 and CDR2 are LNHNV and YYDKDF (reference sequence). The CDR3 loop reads CATSRDLGYTF. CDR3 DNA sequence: TGTGCCACCAGCAGAGATCTTGGCTACACCTTC.

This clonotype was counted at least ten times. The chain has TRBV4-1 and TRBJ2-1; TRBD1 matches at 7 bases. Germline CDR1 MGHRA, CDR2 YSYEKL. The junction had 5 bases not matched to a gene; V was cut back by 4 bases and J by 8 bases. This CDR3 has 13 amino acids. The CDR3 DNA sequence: TGCGCCAGCAGCCGCGATACAGGGGATGAGCAGTTCTTC. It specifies CASSRDTGDEQFF.

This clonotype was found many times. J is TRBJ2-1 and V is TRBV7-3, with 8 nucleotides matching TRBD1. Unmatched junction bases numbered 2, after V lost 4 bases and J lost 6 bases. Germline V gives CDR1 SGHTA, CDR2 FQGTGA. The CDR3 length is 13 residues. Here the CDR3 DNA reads TGTGCCAGCAGCTCCCAGGGGGCCAATGAGCAGTTCTTC. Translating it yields CASSSQGANEQFF.

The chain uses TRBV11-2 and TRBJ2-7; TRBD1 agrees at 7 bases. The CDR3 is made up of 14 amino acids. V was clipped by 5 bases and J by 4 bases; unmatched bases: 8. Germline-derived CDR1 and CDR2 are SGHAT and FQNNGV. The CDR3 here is CASSPRQGKYEQYF. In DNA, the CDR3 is TGTGCCAGCAGCCCCCGACAGGGAAAATACGAGCAGTACTTC.